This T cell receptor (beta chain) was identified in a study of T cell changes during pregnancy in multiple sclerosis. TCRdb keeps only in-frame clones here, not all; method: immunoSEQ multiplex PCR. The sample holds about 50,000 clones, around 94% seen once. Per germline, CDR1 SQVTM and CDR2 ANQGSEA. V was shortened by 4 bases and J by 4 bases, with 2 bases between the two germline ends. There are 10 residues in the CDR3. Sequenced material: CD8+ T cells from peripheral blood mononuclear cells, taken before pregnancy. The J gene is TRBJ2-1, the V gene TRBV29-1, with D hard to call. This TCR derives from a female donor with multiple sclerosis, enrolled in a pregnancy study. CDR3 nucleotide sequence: TGCAGCGTTGCATACAATGAGCAGTTCTTC. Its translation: CSVAYNEQFF.